This paragraph reports one T cell receptor beta chain. Its antigen is unknown. This may be a read error, as it is one base from a much larger clone. The CDR3 runs 15 residues. V gave up 0 bases and J gave up 7 bases; unmatched junction bases: 7. Looked up from germline, CDR1 is LGHNA and CDR2 is YNFKEQ. The sample belongs to a study of shared clonotypes between healthy human individuals. Clones were sequenced by immunoSEQ multiplex PCR, and TCRdb holds only the in-frame ones, with some missing. The sample holds about 700,000 clones, under 80% seen once. Regarding the study as a whole: Memory subsets had estimated richness that was generally smaller than that of naive subsets.

The V gene is TRBV4-2, the J gene TRBJ2-3, with 7 positions matching TRBD2. This TCR was recovered from a woman in her thirties in good health. Source material: memory CD4+ T cells sorted from blood. The subset is: CD45RA-negative fraction. For the CDR3, the DNA is TGTGCCAGCAGCCAAGATCTACTAGCGTTGTATACGCAGTATTTT. Translated: CASSQDLLALYTQYF.